Below, 5 T cell receptor beta chains from the same sample are listed, as sequenced in a study of blood T cell repertoires in COVID-19. Sequencing was performed with immunoSEQ multiplex PCR; in TCRdb, only in-frame clones are kept and a portion is missing. The sample has a few hundred thousand clones, roughly 90% seen once. Input material: peripheral blood. The origin of the receptors is a woman aged 25-40 years with COVID-19, enrolled during active disease.

This sequence joins TRBV6-5 and TRBJ1-1; 7 positions agree with TRBD1. Unmatched junction bases numbered 6, after V lost 0 bases and J lost 5 bases. CDR3 length: 15 residues. The germline CDR1 and CDR2 sequences are MNHEY and SVGAGI. CDR3 coding DNA: TGTGCCAGCAGTTACTCGAGGGGGCAGGGGACTGAAGCTTTCTTT. Translation: CASSYSRGQGTEAFF.

This chain uses TRBV15 with TRBJ2-2, with 9 bases lining up with TRBD2. The CDR3 sequence is 16 residues long. Germline trimming cut 3 bases from V and 7 bases from J; bases unmatched to any gene: 9. Germline CDR1 is LNHNV and CDR2 is YYDKDF (reference sequence). The CDR3 reads CATSRGGSGRVGELFF. The DNA of the CDR3 is TGTGCCACCAGCAGGGGGGGTAGCGGGAGAGTCGGGGAGCTGTTTTTT.

A note on this clone: This sample also contains other DNA sequences that code for the same CDR3. The chain is built from TRBV6-1 and TRBJ2-3; no definite D call. Trimming removed 2 bases at V and 5 bases at J, with 5 bases between. Germline V gene lookup returns CDR1 MNHNS and CDR2 SASEGT. The CDR3 consists of 12 residues. CDR3 residues: CASSERVDTQYF. For the CDR3, the DNA is TGTGCCAGCAGTGAACGAGTAGATACGCAGTATTTT.

This sequence joins TRBV5-4 and TRBJ2-1; a weak D match, TRBD2 (6 bases). The CDR3 has 13 residues. With 4 bases removed from V and 8 bases from J, the gap between germline ends came to 13 bases. Germline CDR1 SGHNT, CDR2 YYREEE (reference sequence). This CDR3 is CASSGFSGDEQFF. The DNA of the CDR3 is TGTGCCAGCAGCGGCTTTAGCGGCGATGAGCAGTTCTTC.

This clone showed up just a few times. V and J are TRBV4-2 and TRBJ1-4; 10 bases fit TRBD1. Germline trimming cut 2 bases from V and 5 bases from J; bases unmatched to any gene: 17. The CDR3 covers 20 residues. Germline CDR1 reads LGHNA; CDR2 reads YNFKEQ. The CDR3: CASSQKRTGTGEGKNEKLFF. The CDR3 nucleotides read TGTGCCAGCAGCCAAAAGAGAACCGGGACAGGGGAGGGGAAAAATGAAAAACTGTTTTTT.